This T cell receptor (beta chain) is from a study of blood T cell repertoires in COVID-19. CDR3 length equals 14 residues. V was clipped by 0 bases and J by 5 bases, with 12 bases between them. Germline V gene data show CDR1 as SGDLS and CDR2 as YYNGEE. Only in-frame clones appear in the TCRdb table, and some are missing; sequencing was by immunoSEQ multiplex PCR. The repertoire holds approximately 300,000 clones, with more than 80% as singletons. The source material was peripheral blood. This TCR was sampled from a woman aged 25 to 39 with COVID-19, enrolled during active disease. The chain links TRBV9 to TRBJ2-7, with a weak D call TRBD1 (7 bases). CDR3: CASSVAGDSHEQYF. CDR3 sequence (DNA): TGTGCCAGCAGCGTAGCGGGGGACAGCCACGAGCAGTACTTC.